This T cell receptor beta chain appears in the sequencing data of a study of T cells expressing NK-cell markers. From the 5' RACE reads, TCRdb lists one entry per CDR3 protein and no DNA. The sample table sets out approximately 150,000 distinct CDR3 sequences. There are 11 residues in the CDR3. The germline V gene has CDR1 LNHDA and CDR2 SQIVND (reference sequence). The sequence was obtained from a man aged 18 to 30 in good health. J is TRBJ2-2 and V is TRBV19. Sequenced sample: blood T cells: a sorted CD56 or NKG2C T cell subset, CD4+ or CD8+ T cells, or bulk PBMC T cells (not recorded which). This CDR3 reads CATTFTGELFF. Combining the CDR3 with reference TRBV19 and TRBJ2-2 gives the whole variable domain DGGITQSPKYLFRKEGQNVTLSCEQNLNHDAMYWYRQDPGQGLRLIYYSQIVNDFQKGDIAEGYSVSREKKESFPLTVTSAQKNPTAFYLCATTFTGELFFGEGSRLTVL.